A few counts support the clone carrying this T cell receptor beta chain. Its target is not known. The TCR beta cDNA libraries contained unique molecular identifiers. Yield was some 500,000 cDNA molecules from roughly 0.93 to 9.6 million T cells. One entry per CDR3 protein, called by TCRdb with MiXCR from the PCR reads. Here the sample spans some 190,000 distinct CDR3 sequences, approximately 29% being singletons. This sample was included in a study of post-analysis software for immune sequencing data. Whole-study results and caveats: Compared with controls, patients had more of roughly 5 TRBV segments, including TRBV5-6, TRBV5-1 and TRBV20-1. People with multiple sclerosis had a significantly lower normalized Chao1 diversity than controls did.

The V gene end was trimmed by 4 bases and the J gene end by 7 bases; junction bases not matched to a gene: 4. The CDR3 loop spans 13 amino acids. The V gene's germline CDR1 is SQVTM and CDR2 ANQGSEA. The chain carries TRBV29-1 and TRBJ2-4, with 10 bases identical to TRBD2. Sequencing used blood. This TCR came from a girl between 2 and 17 years old with multiple sclerosis. The DNA of the CDR3 is TGCAGCGTTGTAGCGGGAGGAGGTAACATTCAGTACTTC. It specifies CSVVAGGGNIQYF.